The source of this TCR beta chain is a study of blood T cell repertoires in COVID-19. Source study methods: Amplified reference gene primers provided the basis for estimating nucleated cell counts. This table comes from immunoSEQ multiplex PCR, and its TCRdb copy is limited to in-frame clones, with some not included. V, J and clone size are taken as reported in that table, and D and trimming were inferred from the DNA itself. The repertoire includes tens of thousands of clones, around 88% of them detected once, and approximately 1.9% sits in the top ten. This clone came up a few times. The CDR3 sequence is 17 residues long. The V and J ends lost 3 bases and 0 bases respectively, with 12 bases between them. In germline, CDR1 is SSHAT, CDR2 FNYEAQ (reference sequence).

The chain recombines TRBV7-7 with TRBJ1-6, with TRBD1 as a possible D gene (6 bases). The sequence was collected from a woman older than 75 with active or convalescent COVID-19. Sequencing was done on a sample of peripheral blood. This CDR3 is CASSFEGGASYNSPLHF. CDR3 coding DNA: TGTGCCAGCAGCTTCGAGGGGGGGGCCTCCTATAATTCACCCCTCCACTTT.